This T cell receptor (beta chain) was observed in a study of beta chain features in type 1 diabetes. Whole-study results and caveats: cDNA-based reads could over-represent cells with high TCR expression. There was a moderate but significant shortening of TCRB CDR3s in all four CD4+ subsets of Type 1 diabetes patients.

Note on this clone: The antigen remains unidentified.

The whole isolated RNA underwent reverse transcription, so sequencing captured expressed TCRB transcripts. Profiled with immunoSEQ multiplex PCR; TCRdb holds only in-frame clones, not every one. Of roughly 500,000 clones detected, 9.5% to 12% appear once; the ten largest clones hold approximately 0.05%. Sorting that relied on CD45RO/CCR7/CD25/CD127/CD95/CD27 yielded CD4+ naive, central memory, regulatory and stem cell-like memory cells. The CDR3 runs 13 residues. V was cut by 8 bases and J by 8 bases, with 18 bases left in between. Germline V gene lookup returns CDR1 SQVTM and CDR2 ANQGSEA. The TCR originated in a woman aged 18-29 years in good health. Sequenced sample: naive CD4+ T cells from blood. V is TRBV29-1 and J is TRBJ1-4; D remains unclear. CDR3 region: CSCNLRPGEKLFF. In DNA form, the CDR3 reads TGCAGCTGTAATCTTAGACCTGGGGAAAAACTGTTTTTT.